This T cell receptor (beta chain) emerged from a study of persistence of HIV-infected CD4 T cells. Notes on the study in general: Compared with CD3/CD28-stimulated cells, CMV- and Gag-responding cells showed lower TCRbeta richness.

The libraries were made with immunoSEQ version 4 in survey mode. Genomic DNA was diluted to 10 ng/uL, up to 1 ug per sample. The repertoire was sequenced with immunoSEQ multiplex PCR; TCRdb's copy has only in-frame clones and lacks some. The sample holds about 47,000 clones, about 89% seen once. Germline V gene data show CDR1 as MNHEY and CDR2 as SVGAGI. Trimming cost V 0 bases and J 3 bases, with 7 bases left between them. This CDR3 has 14 amino acids. Cells were stimulated nonspecifically with anti-CD3/anti-CD28 magnetic beads. Sorting of responding CD4+ T cells relied on upregulated CD40 ligand together with CD69. As concerns this clone: Its antigen is currently unknown.

V is TRBV6-5 and J is TRBJ2-3, with a possible D match to TRBD2 (5 bases). This sample comprised CD4+ T cells sorted from PBMCs after roughly 17-hour stimulation, obtained from a patient who received antiretroviral therapy. This TCR came from an adult man with HIV who was CMV-seropositive. The CDR3 here is CASSYSGSTDTQYF. The CDR3 DNA sequence: TGTGCCAGCAGTTACTCGGGGAGTACAGATACGCAGTATTTT.